This paragraph covers one T cell receptor (beta chain) sequence. TCRdb's table, derived via immunoSEQ multiplex PCR, lists solely in-frame clones and lacks some. The table has approximately 210,000 clones, approximately 82% seen once. This specimen belongs to a study of blood T cell repertoires in COVID-19. Study-level information: From T cells, B-cell-depleted T cells, or PBMCs came the material, which was cDNA or gDNA.

Material: peripheral blood. The TCR was taken from a woman of 80 years or more with acute or convalescent COVID-19.

The CDR3 DNA is TGCAGCGCCCGAGGCAGAAATGGCTACACCTTC. Translating it yields CSARGRNGYTF. The chain joins TRBV29-1 to TRBJ1-2; unclear D gene. This CDR3 spans 11 amino acids. Deletions cut 7 bases from V and 6 bases from J, with 12 bases between. Germline V CDR1 and CDR2: SQVTM, ANQGSEA.